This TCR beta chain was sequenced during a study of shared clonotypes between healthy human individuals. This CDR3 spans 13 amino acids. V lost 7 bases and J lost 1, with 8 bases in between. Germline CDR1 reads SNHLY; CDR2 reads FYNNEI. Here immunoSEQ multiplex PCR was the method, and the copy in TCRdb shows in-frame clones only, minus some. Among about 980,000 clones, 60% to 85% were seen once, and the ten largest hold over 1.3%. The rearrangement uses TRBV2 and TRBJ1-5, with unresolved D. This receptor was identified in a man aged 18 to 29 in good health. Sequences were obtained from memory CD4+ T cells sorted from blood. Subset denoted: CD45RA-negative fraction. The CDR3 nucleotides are TGTGCCAGCACTCGAGGGAGCAATCAGCCCCAGCATTTT. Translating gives CASTRGSNQPQHF.